The clone carrying this T cell receptor beta chain is labeled as medium-sized. Antigen unknown. Germline V gene sequence: CDR1 MGHRA, CDR2 YSYEKL. The CDR3 runs to 14 residues. The V and J ends lost 5 bases and 1 base respectively, with 11 bases between them. This record comes from a study of beta chain bispecific antibodies for T cell cancers. Overall study: Sequenced cells survived coculture with leukemia lines plus bispecific antibodies. Jurkat cells expressed TRBV12-3; HPB-ALL cells expressed TRBV5-5. Study-wide results and caveats: In these mixed samples, most targeted TRBV reads derived from the leukemia cell line. The TRBV12-3 share of total TRBV signal fell approximately 99% after anti-TRBV12 rather than anti-CD19 exposure. Only targeted and closely related TRBV genes appeared affected.

T cells were expanded from blood mononuclear cells for 3 to 4 days with anti-CD3 OKT3 or CD3/CD28 beads. Anti-TRBV12 bispecific coculture of Jurkat cells with normal T cells. TCRdb fed the 5' RACE reads into MiXCR, producing one record per CDR3 protein. The sample carries about 20,000 distinct CDR3 sequences, approximately 1.9% recorded once. The sequence was collected from a human donor in good health. Some clones in this sample may be carry-over from other donors' samples. The genes are TRBV4-1 and TRBJ1-2; weak D call: TRBD1 (6 bases). Source: healthy donor T cells cultured with leukemia cells, taken from a culture containing a bispecific antibody targeting TCR Vbeta12. CDR3 sequence: CASSTGQINYGYTF. The CDR3, as DNA: TGCGCCAGCAGCACCGGACAGATTAACTATGGCTACACCTTC.